This entry features one TCR beta chain sequence. What it recognizes is unknown. This CDR3 comprises 17 residues. Germline V gene lookup returns CDR1 MGHRA and CDR2 YSYEKL. Unmatched junction bases numbered 12, after V lost 4 bases and J lost 6 bases. This sample stems from a study of shared clonotypes between healthy human individuals. Study observations and caveats: Naive subsets, compared against memory subsets, generally had larger estimated richness values. Naive CD4 clonotypes overlapped across several donors at roughly 5%.

All donors were Caucasian adults living in Nashville, Tennessee. Investigators spread the genomic DNA of each subset evenly over several immunoSEQ plates. Method: immunoSEQ multiplex PCR; TCRdb's copy keeps in-frame clones and lacks some. The sample includes a few million clones, 85% to 95% of them seen just once. This sequence originates from a man aged 18 to 35 in good health. Some clones in this sample may be carry-over from other donors' samples. This chain uses TRBV4-1 with TRBJ2-3; TRBD2 matches at 11 bases. The sequenced material came from naive CD4+ T cells from PBMCs. As to subset: CD45RA+ positively selected. CDR3 residues: CASSRNSGRASSDTQYF. The CDR3 region has the DNA TGCGCCAGCAGCCGGAATAGCGGGAGGGCCTCATCCGATACGCAGTATTTT.